This is a list of T cell receptor beta chains from one sample in a study of sequential checkpoint blockade in melanoma. The assay was immunoSEQ multiplex PCR, and TCRdb's table has in-frame clones only and misses some. In the table there are 14,000 or so clones, around half of which are singletons. The material sequenced was CD8+ T cells sorted from blood (inferred from file names), taken from a patient given nivolumab and ipilimumab in sequence. The source is a human donor with melanoma. CDR3s include the opening cysteine and the closing phenylalanine or tryptophan. A D gene is named only where the DNA matches it firmly. Expanded clones are given a class, and other clones once, few, many or no size at all.

size,V,J,D,DNA,CDR3
few,TRBV7-6,TRBJ2-7,.,TGTGCCAGCAGCTTAGCGGCGGGGCGGGTCTACGAGCAGTACTTC,CASSLAAGRVYEQYF
.,TRBV6-1,TRBJ2-3,.,TGTGCCAGCAGTGAAGCCAGGGGATCCACAGATACGCAGTATTTT,CASSEARGSTDTQYF
.,TRBV28,TRBJ1-5,.,TGTGCCAGCAGCCGAAGGGGTACCCCAGGGAATCAGCCCCAGCATTTT,CASSRRGTPGNQPQHF
.,TRBV6-6,TRBJ1-5,TRBD1,TGTGCCAGCAATCCGACAGGGCCAAATCAGCCCCAGCATTTT,CASNPTGPNQPQHF
.,TRBV5-6,TRBJ1-4,.,TGTGCCAGCAGCTTGGAACAGAGAAATGAAAAACTGTTTTTT,CASSLEQRNEKLFF
few,TRBV6-5,TRBJ2-5,TRBD1,TGTGCCAGCAGTTACTTGGGACAGATGGGGACCCAGTACTTC,CASSYLGQMGTQYF
once,TRBV4-1,TRBJ1-5,.,TGCGCCAGCAGCCAAGATCTCTCCCTAAATCAGCCCCAGCATTTT,CASSQDLSLNQPQHF
.,TRBV9,TRBJ1-2,.,TGTGCCAGCAGCGCATCGCCGGGACTGGGGCCTTTAGGCTACACCTTC,CASSASPGLGPLGYTF
.,TRBV4-1,TRBJ2-7,TRBD1,TGCGCCAGCAGCCAACAGGGGGCGAGACCCTACGAGCAGTACTTC,CASSQQGARPYEQYF
.,TRBV11-2,TRBJ2-7,TRBD1,TGTGCCAGCAGCCCCCAAGGCGGGACAGGGTCCTACGAGCAGTACTTC,CASSPQGGTGSYEQYF
.,TRBV4-1,TRBJ2-7,TRBD1,TGCGCCAGCGCACAGGGGGCTTCGTACGAGCAGTACTTC,CASAQGASYEQYF
.,TRBV5-6,TRBJ2-3,TRBD1,TGTGCCAGCAGCTTGTTTCCGGACAGGCCGAATGCAGATACGCAGTATTTT,CASSLFPDRPNADTQYF
.,TRBV19,TRBJ2-1,.,TGTGCCAGTAGAACGACAGGCAATGAGCAGTTCTTC,CASRTTGNEQFF
.,TRBV27,TRBJ1-1,.,TGTGCCAGCAGTTTGGGCAGGATGCTCACTGAAGCTTTCTTT,CASSLGRMLTEAFF
.,TRBV29-1,TRBJ2-1,.,TGCAGCGACAAAGCGACAGGAAGCATCTACAATGAGCAGTTCTTC,CSDKATGSIYNEQFF
.,TRBV25-1,TRBJ1-5,.,TGTGCCAGCAGTGCCGAACAGCCTTGGGGCAATCAGCCCCAGCATTTT,CASSAEQPWGNQPQHF
.,TRBV7-9,TRBJ2-7,.,TGTGCCAGCAGCTCCCCCCGCAGGGAGGTCTCCTACGAGCAGTACTTC,CASSSPRREVSYEQYF
.,TRBV27,TRBJ2-2,TRBD2,TGTGCCAGCAGTTTATTGGGCCGGACTAGCGGAATCACCGGGGAGCTGTTTTTT,CASSLLGRTSGITGELFF
.,TRBV5-6,TRBJ2-2,.,TGTGCCAGCAGCTTGACGAGGGTGGTCGGGGAGCTGTTTTTT,CASSLTRVVGELFF
.,TRBV28,TRBJ2-2,.,TGTGCCAGCAGTTTATTTGGAGACACCGGGGAGCTGTTTTTT,CASSLFGDTGELFF
.,TRBV5-6,TRBJ2-1,TRBD1,TGTGCCAGCAGCCCCTGGGACAGATACAATGAGCAGTTCTTC,CASSPWDRYNEQFF
.,TRBV9,TRBJ2-1,.,TGTGCCAGCAGCGTAGGAGGGGGCTACAATGAGCAGTTCTTC,CASSVGGGYNEQFF
.,TRBV19,TRBJ2-1,.,TGTGCCAGTAGTGCTCGCAGGGCGAGACGCCAGAACTCCTACAATGAGCAGTTCTTC,CASSARRARRQNSYNEQFF
medium-sized,TRBV9,TRBJ1-4,TRBD1,TGTGCCAGCAGCGTAGGGGACAGGGCGACTAATGAAAAACTGTTTTTT,CASSVGDRATNEKLFF
few,TRBV6-1,TRBJ1-1,.,TGTGCCAGCAGTACCCTTCACAGTAACACTGAAGCTTTCTTT,CASSTLHSNTEAFF
.,TRBV25-1,TRBJ2-1,TRBD2,TGTGCCAGCAGTGCCGGGACTAGCAGCAATGAGCAGTTCTTC,CASSAGTSSNEQFF
.,TRBV6-1,TRBJ2-7,TRBD2,TGTGCCAGCAGTGAGGGACTAGCGGGAGTATTCGACGAGCAGTACTTC,CASSEGLAGVFDEQYF
.,TRBV14,TRBJ2-7,TRBD1,TGTGCCAGCAGCCAATCCCCGGGACAGGGTTCCTACGAGCAGTACTTC,CASSQSPGQGSYEQYF
.,TRBV27,TRBJ2-1,.,TGTGCCAGCAGTTTATGGCTAGCGACGAACTACAATGAGCAGTTCTTC,CASSLWLATNYNEQFF